These 10 T cell receptor beta chains share one sample of origin, sequenced in a study of T-cell reconstitution after alpha-beta-depleted transplantation in children. The TCRbeta library was prepared with unique molecular identifiers. MiXCR, run by TCRdb on the PCR reads, gives a single entry per CDR3 protein. In the table there are around 200,000 distinct CDR3 sequences, 6% to 7% of which are singletons. This specimen was PBMCs from the stem cell graft donor, taken from the stem cell graft. The receptors stem from a human donor who donated a stem cell graft to a child with Wiskott-Aldrich syndrome.

The sample holds many counts of this clonotype. The chain recombines TRBV20-1 with TRBJ1-1; D is uncertain. CDR3 length equals 14 residues. Trimming took 1 base from V and 0 from J, leaving 9 bases between them. Germline-derived CDR1 and CDR2 are DFQATT and SNEGSKA (reference sequence). The CDR3 nucleotides are TGCAGTGCTAGAGTACCAGTAATGAACACTGAAGCTTTCTTT. Amino acid sequence: CSARVPVMNTEAFF.

This clonotype showed up just a few times. The chain joins TRBV12-3 or TRBV12-4 to TRBJ2-2, with 9 bases aligning to TRBD2. The CDR3 has 17 amino acids. J lost 1 base, V lost 6 bases, and 9 bases had no gene match. The CDR3 region has the DNA TGTGCCAGCAGAGCTTGGGGACTAGCAAAGAACACCGGGGAGCTGTTTTTT. Protein product: CASRAWGLAKNTGELFF.

The CDR3: CASSLAGPGNQPQHF. CDR3 bases: TGTGCCAGCAGTTTAGCAGGGCCCGGGAATCAGCCCCAGCATTTT. The chain carries TRBV12-3 or TRBV12-4 and TRBJ1-5; D not certain. The ends were cut back, 0 bases at V and 4 bases at J, with 10 bases in the middle. The CDR3 is made up of 15 amino acids.

This chain links TRBV5-1 with TRBJ2-3; 12 bases align to TRBD2. The trim removed 1 base at V and 5 bases at J, leaving 2 bases unmatched. The CDR3 is 15 residues long. Germline V gene sequence: CDR1 SGHRS, CDR2 YFSETQ. In nucleotides, the CDR3 is TGCGCCAGCAGCTTGAGGGGACTAGCGGGAGATACGCAGTATTTT. This gives the protein CASSLRGLAGDTQYF.

This clonotype was seen ten or more times. The chain carries TRBV20-1 and TRBJ2-7; perhaps TRBD2 as D (5 bases). There are 14 residues in the CDR3. V was trimmed by 2 bases and J by 3 bases, leaving 14 bases between them. The V gene's germline CDR1 is DFQATT and CDR2 SNEGSKA (reference sequence). CDR3 in DNA: TGCAGTGCTAGACCTCGGGGTCCTTACTACGAGCAGTACTTC. Encoded protein: CSARPRGPYYEQYF.

The V call is TRBV7-9, the J call TRBJ1-2; D is unresolved. The CDR3 runs to 17 residues. Between the trimmed V and J ends, which lost 5 bases and 2 bases, there was a span of 21 bases. Germline CDR1 is SEHNR and CDR2 is FQNEAQ (reference sequence). The CDR3 sequence: CASSASILDFGNYGYTF. CDR3 in DNA: TGTGCCAGCAGCGCCTCTATCCTGGATTTTGGAAACTATGGCTACACCTTC.

The sample holds many counts of this clonotype. V and J are TRBV10-2 and TRBJ2-4, with D hard to call. Trimming removed 1 base at V and 4 bases at J, with 11 bases between. Per germline, CDR1 WSHSY and CDR2 SAAADI. CDR3 size: 15 residues. CDR3 amino acids: CASSELGGRKNIQYF. The CDR3, as DNA: TGCGCCAGCAGTGAGTTGGGTGGCAGAAAAAACATTCAGTACTTC.

This clonotype was seen many times. The chain couples TRBV5-1 to TRBJ2-5; D is perhaps TRBD1 (6 bases). The CDR3 is 13 residues long. V lost 0 bases and J 9 bases, leaving 12 bases between the germline ends. Germline V lookup: CDR1 SGHRS, CDR2 YFSETQ. The CDR3 bases are TGCGCCAGCAGCTTGGGACAGGACGCGCCCCAGTACTTC. It yields the protein CASSLGQDAPQYF.

This clonotype has a count of ten or more. The genes are TRBV5-1 and TRBJ2-1; D might be TRBD1 or TRBD2, each matching 6 bases. This CDR3 is built from 15 residues. With 0 bases removed from V and 2 bases from J, the gap between germline ends came to 9 bases. Germline values: CDR1 SGHRS, CDR2 YFSETQ. Written as DNA, the CDR3 is TGCGCCAGCAGCTTGGCCGGGGGCACCTACAATGAGCAGTTCTTC. Its protein is CASSLAGGTYNEQFF.

The chain combines TRBV4-1 with TRBJ2-1, with 8 bases that match TRBD2. The germline V gene encodes CDR1 MGHRA and CDR2 YSYEKL. The CDR3 contains 16 residues. V was clipped by 2 bases and J by 2 bases; unmatched bases: 5. In DNA, the CDR3 is TGCGCCAGCAGCCAACCCCAAGCGGGGGCCTACAATGAGCAGTTCTTC. Protein product: CASSQPQAGAYNEQFF.